This T cell receptor beta chain was documented in a study of cytomegalovirus exposure and HLA in healthy donors. Study-wide context: There were 117 million unique TCR beta sequences, drawn from 200 million or so T cells, in an earlier analysis. Whole-study results and caveats: In a later analysis, TCR beta V- and J-gene trimming showed a link to a missense DCLRE1C variant. What was likely a sequencing artifact was a cluster of highly shared sequence variants.

Looked up from germline, CDR1 is SEHNR and CDR2 is FQNEAQ (reference sequence). V gave up 5 bases and J gave up 3 bases, with 12 bases separating them. This CDR3 region has 14 residues. The donors gave bone marrow, and they were healthy. For this clone: As yet, its antigen is unknown.

PCR employed 60 Vbeta and 13 Jbeta primers. Using immunoSEQ multiplex PCR, the repertoire was profiled, and TCRdb retains in-frame clones only, with some absent. The table includes about 250,000 clones, over 90% detected once. The receptor was isolated from a girl aged 2 to 9 in good health and CMV-seronegative. The source material was PBMCs. V is TRBV7-9 and J is TRBJ2-3, with a weak D call TRBD2 (6 bases). The DNA of the CDR3 is TGTGCCAGCAGCCAGTTAGCGGTAACAGATACGCAGTATTTT. Its translation is CASSQLAVTDTQYF.